This is a list of T cell receptor beta chains from one sample in a study of blood T cell repertoires in COVID-19. TCRdb keeps only in-frame clones here, not all; method: immunoSEQ multiplex PCR. The table records roughly 520,000 clones, approximately 90% of them present only once. Sequencing was done on a sample of PBMCs or T cells enriched from blood (not recorded which). Source of these receptors: a woman between 40 and 55 years old who had recovered from COVID-19. The CDR3 runs from the conserved cysteine through the conserved F or W. The D gene is left open where the match is weak. Clone size, where shown, is once, few, many, or a class for clones that have expanded.

>TRBJ2-1|NA|TRBV4-3|NA
CASSQDPLPTGHNEQFF
TGCGCCAGCAGCCAAGATCCCCTTCCGACAGGTCACAATGAGCAGTTCTTC
>TRBJ2-7|NA|TRBV6-1|TRBD2
CASSEIGFGRTSGSYEQYF
TGTGCCAGCAGTGAAATCGGTTTTGGTCGGACTAGCGGATCCTACGAGCAGTACTTC
>TRBJ1-2|few|TRBV5-6|NA
CASSARTAFYGYTF
TGTGCCAGCAGCGCCCGGACAGCTTTCTATGGCTACACCTTC
>TRBJ1-1|NA|TRBV11-3|NA
CASSLDLVFGGQNTEAFF
TGTGCCAGCAGCTTAGATCTAGTGTTTGGGGGACAGAACACTGAAGCTTTCTTT
>TRBJ1-5|NA|TRBV6-5|NA
CASRLTGSQPQHF
TGTGCCAGCAGGCTGACGGGGAGCCAGCCCCAGCATTTT
>TRBJ2-5|NA|TRBV4-2|NA
CASSPGTSWETQYF
TGTGCCAGCAGTCCAGGGACTTCTTGGGAGACCCAGTACTTC
>TRBJ1-1|NA|TRBV14|TRBD1
CASSQAGTGVFAAFF
TGTGCCAGCAGCCAAGCCGGGACAGGGGTTTTCGCAGCTTTCTTT
>TRBJ1-1|NA|TRBV7-9|NA
CASSLTASGSTWNTEAFF
TGTGCCAGCAGCTTAACCGCCAGCGGATCGACTTGGAACACTGAAGCTTTCTTT
>TRBJ1-1|once|TRBV18|NA
CASSPLTRNTEAFF
TGTGCCAGCTCACCCCTTACAAGGAACACTGAAGCTTTCTTT
>TRBJ2-3|NA|TRBV7-8|NA
CASSSAGDATDTQYF
TGTGCCAGCAGCTCGGCCGGGGATGCCACAGATACGCAGTATTTT
>TRBJ1-5|NA|TRBV19|NA
CASSIPGMGQPQHF
TGTGCCAGTAGTATCCCGGGGATGGGCCAGCCCCAGCATTTT
>TRBJ1-1|NA|TRBV5-1|NA
CASSLDGGNTEAFF
TGCGCCAGCAGCTTGGACGGTGGGAACACTGAAGCTTTCTTT
>TRBJ2-5|NA|TRBV18|NA
CASSPPREETQYF
TGTGCCAGCTCACCTCCACGGGAGGAGACCCAGTACTTC
>TRBJ2-1|NA|TRBV24-1|TRBD2
CATSLNKAGVPIYATWNEQFF
TGTGCCACCAGCCTCAATAAAGCGGGAGTTCCCATATATGCAACATGGAATGAGCAGTTCTTC
>TRBJ2-1|NA|TRBV19|NA
CASSGREGWVSDEQFF
TGTGCCAGTAGTGGCCGAGAGGGCTGGGTCTCCGATGAGCAGTTCTTC
>TRBJ2-1|NA|TRBV5-4|TRBD2
CASSRLAENNEQFF
TGTGCCAGCAGCCGACTAGCGGAGAACAATGAGCAGTTCTTC
>TRBJ2-3|NA|TRBV3-1/TRBV3-2|TRBD2
CASSREREARSKLSCTDTQYF
TGTGCCAGCAGCCGTGAGCGGGAGGCACGATCTAAACTCTCGTGCACAGATACGCAGTATTTT
>TRBJ2-5|NA|TRBV7-5|NA
CARSSQQREAQETQYF
TGTGCCAGAAGCTCACAACAGCGGGAGGCCCAAGAGACCCAGTACTTC
>TRBJ1-5|once|TRBV27|NA
CASSFQGYSNQPQHF
TGTGCCAGCAGTTTCCAGGGTTATAGCAATCAGCCCCAGCATTTT
>TRBJ1-4|few|TRBV9|TRBD1
CASSVGMGQEEKLFF
TGTGCCAGCAGCGTAGGTATGGGACAGGAAGAAAAACTGTTTTTT
>TRBJ1-2|NA|TRBV10-1|NA
CASSEVVGVSGYTF
TGCGCCAGCAGTGAGGTAGTTGGTGTGTCTGGCTACACCTTC
>TRBJ1-2|NA|TRBV5-6|NA
CASRARDYGYTF
TGTGCCAGCAGGGCCAGGGACTATGGCTACACCTTC
>TRBJ1-5|NA|TRBV6-5|NA
CASRPSGGGQPQHF
TGTGCCAGCAGACCCTCGGGAGGGGGTCAGCCCCAGCATTTT
>TRBJ2-2|NA|TRBV10-3|NA
CAINRQGIGELFF
TGTGCCATCAATAGGCAGGGGATCGGGGAGCTGTTTTTT
>TRBJ1-5|few|TRBV7-2|NA
CASSLTIDRISNQPQHF
TGTGCCAGCAGCTTAACAATAGACAGGATCAGCAATCAGCCCCAGCATTTT
>TRBJ2-3|NA|TRBV15|TRBD1
CATSRAPSRTGKSTDTQYF
TGTGCCACCAGCAGAGCCCCATCCAGGACAGGAAAGAGCACAGATACGCAGTATTTT
>TRBJ2-5|NA|TRBV5-1|TRBD1
CASSFTGGTAETQYF
TGCGCCAGCAGCTTCACAGGGGGGACAGCGGAGACCCAGTACTTC
>TRBJ2-5|NA|TRBV5-1|NA
CASGRDFEETQYF
TGCGCCAGCGGCCGGGACTTCGAAGAGACCCAGTACTTC
>TRBJ2-7|NA|TRBV6-5|NA
CASSPHLPDIYEQYF
TGTGCCAGCAGCCCCCACTTACCGGACATCTACGAGCAGTACTTC
>TRBJ2-3|NA|TRBV5-1|TRBD2
CASSLLLAGAGTDTQYF
TGCGCCAGCAGCTTGTTGTTAGCGGGAGCTGGGACAGATACGCAGTATTTT
>TRBJ2-5|once|TRBV30|NA
CAWSDGGHKTQYF
TGTGCCTGGAGTGACGGGGGGCATAAGACCCAGTACTTC
>TRBJ1-2|NA|TRBV5-6|TRBD1
CASSNQGQPSNYGYTF
TGTGCCAGCAGCAACCAGGGACAGCCGTCTAACTATGGCTACACCTTC
>TRBJ2-7|NA|TRBV9|TRBD1
CASSVGQGASYEQYF
TGTGCCAGCAGCGTAGGGCAGGGGGCTTCCTACGAGCAGTACTTC
>TRBJ1-1|few|TRBV18|NA
CASSPAGLNTEAFF
TGTGCCAGCTCACCGGCAGGGCTGAACACTGAAGCTTTCTTT
>TRBJ1-1|NA|TRBV7-9|NA
CASSLAYGAFF
TGTGCCAGCAGCCTCGCGTATGGAGCTTTCTTT
>TRBJ2-7|NA|TRBV5-4|TRBD1
CASSLFPGGLYEQYF
TGTGCCAGCAGCTTGTTCCCAGGGGGCCTCTACGAGCAGTACTTC
>TRBJ2-7|NA|TRBV3-1/TRBV3-2|TRBD1
CASSQGQGGAYEQYF
TGTGCCAGCAGCCAAGGACAGGGGGGTGCCTACGAGCAGTACTTC
>TRBJ1-2|few|TRBV7-9|TRBD1
CASSVQGSDYGYTF
TGTGCCAGCAGCGTACAGGGGAGCGACTATGGCTACACCTTC
>TRBJ2-7|few|TRBV6-5|TRBD1
CAMALGDRYEQYF
TGTGCCATGGCACTAGGGGACAGATACGAGCAGTACTTC
>TRBJ2-7|NA|TRBV7-8|NA
CASSLFAGAGNYEQYF
TGTGCCAGCAGCTTATTCGCAGGGGCCGGTAACTACGAGCAGTACTTC
>TRBJ2-3|NA|TRBV19|TRBD2
CASSIGAGGDTQYF
TGTGCCAGTAGTATTGGGGCGGGGGGCGATACGCAGTATTTT